One sample yielded the 14 T cell receptor beta chains listed below, sequenced in a study of T cells after yellow fever vaccination. Via MiXCR, TCRdb re-called the 5' RACE reads, giving one row per CDR3 protein. This sample has 250,000 to 300,000 distinct CDR3 sequences, with around 13% found just once. The material sequenced was CD4+ T cells sorted from PBMCs, taken 45 days after the yellow fever booster vaccination. These TCRs come from a man younger than 40 who received the YFV17D yellow fever vaccine.

This clonotype came up a few times. CDR3 region: CSAKREVGETQYF. The CDR3 DNA reads TGCAGCGCCAAGCGGGAGGTAGGAGAGACCCAGTACTTC. The rearrangement links TRBV29-1 to TRBJ2-5, with TRBD2 matching 9 bases. This CDR3 spans 13 amino acids. Germline V lookup: CDR1 SQVTM, CDR2 ANQGSEA. The V and J ends lost 7 bases and 4 bases, in that order; junction bases with no gene match: 7.

This sequence joins TRBV29-1 and TRBJ2-5; D unclear. Germline CDR1 reads SQVTM; CDR2 reads ANQGSEA. The CDR3 totals 13 residues. V dropped 4 bases and J dropped 1 base, with 10 bases sitting between them. This CDR3 is CSVARGIQETQYF. CDR3 bases: TGCAGCGTTGCTCGTGGGATCCAAGAGACCCAGTACTTC.

Many counts were recorded for this clonotype. The chain uses TRBV6-1 and TRBJ2-1; D remains unclear. This CDR3 is 16 amino acids long. The V and J ends lost 5 bases and 0 bases respectively, with 14 bases between them. The V gene's germline CDR1 is MNHNS and CDR2 SASEGT. CDR3 loop: CASSPRTGSSYNEQFF. The CDR3 DNA is TGTGCCAGCAGTCCACGTACTGGCAGCTCCTACAATGAGCAGTTCTTC.

The gene calls are TRBV7-2 and TRBJ2-2, with 8 bases lining up with TRBD2. The length of the CDR3 is 16 residues. The V segment lost 1 base and the J segment 0 bases; nucleotides outside the gene matches: 1. Per the germline V gene, CDR1 is SGHTA and CDR2 is FQGNSA. The CDR3 coding sequence is TGTGCCAGCAGCTTAGTTAGCGGGACGAACACCGGGGAGCTGTTTTTT. This encodes CASSLVSGTNTGELFF.

This chain connects TRBV30 to TRBJ2-7, with D unresolved. This CDR3 has 15 amino acids. V was cut by 8 bases and J by 1 base, with 21 bases left in between. The germline V gene encodes CDR1 GTSNPN and CDR2 SVGIG (reference sequence). Written as DNA, the CDR3 is TGTGCCGGAACCCGTCGAAGGGCGCAGTCCTACGAGCAGTACTTC. Translated, it gives CAGTRRRAQSYEQYF.

This clonotype is a singleton in its sample. The chain uses TRBV2 and TRBJ2-3; D gene ambiguous. The CDR3 is made up of 12 amino acids. In germline, CDR1 is SNHLY, CDR2 FYNNEI. Trimming stripped 7 bases from V and 2 bases from J, with 7 bases between. This chain's CDR3 is CASNENTDTQYF. In DNA form, the CDR3 reads TGTGCCAGCAATGAGAACACAGATACGCAGTATTTT.

The chain recombines TRBV15 with TRBJ2-7, with D perhaps matching TRBD1 or TRBD2 (5 bases each). Germline CDR1 is LNHNV and CDR2 is YYDKDF (reference sequence). V lost 0 bases to trimming and J lost 2 bases, with 11 bases between them. The length of the CDR3 is 15 residues. CDR3 region: CATSRDPREPYEQYF. CDR3 DNA: TGTGCCACCAGCAGAGATCCCAGGGAGCCCTACGAGCAGTACTTC. Full variable domain (remainder filled in from reference TRBV15 and TRBJ2-7): DAMVIQNPRYQVTQFGKPVTLSCSQTLNHNVMYWYQQKSSQAPKLLFHYYDKDFNNEADTPDNFQSRRPNTSFCFLDIRSPGLGDTAMYLCATSRDPREPYEQYFGPGTRLTVT.

This clonotype has more than one count but fewer than ten. This chain uses TRBV20-1 with TRBJ2-1; 11 bases are a match to TRBD2. CDR3 size: 16 residues. Trimming removed 4 bases from V and 4 bases from J; junction bases left unmatched: 9. Germline V lookup: CDR1 DFQATT, CDR2 SNEGSKA (reference sequence). In DNA, the CDR3 is TGCAGTGCTATGCCATCCGGGACTAGCGGTTACAATGAGCAGTTCTTC. This codes for CSAMPSGTSGYNEQFF.

This clonotype has a handful of counts. The chain recombines TRBV6-2 or TRBV6-3 with TRBJ2-7; D remains ambiguous. V shed 5 bases and J shed 2 bases, with 19 bases lying between them. CDR1 is MNHEY, CDR2 SVGEGT, per germline. The CDR3 runs 16 residues. The CDR3 DNA reads as TGTGCCAGCAGTACTCGGTTGGTGTCTGGGGCCTACGAGCAGTACTTC. Protein: CASSTRLVSGAYEQYF.

This clonotype has only a few counts. In nucleotides, the CDR3 is TGTGCCAGCGGGAGCAAGGACACCGGGGAGCTGTTTTTT. It encodes CASGSKDTGELFF. The V and J genes are TRBV12-3 or TRBV12-4 and TRBJ2-2, with D possibly matching TRBD2 (5 bases). V was pared by 8 bases and J by 3 bases, with 10 bases between. The CDR3 contains 13 residues.

This clonotype was seen at least ten times. The chain uses TRBV7-2 and TRBJ2-7; 7 positions match TRBD2. V gave up 1 base and J gave up 3 bases; unmatched junction bases: 3. The CDR3 spans 14 residues. Per germline, CDR1 SGHTA and CDR2 FQGNSA. CDR3 nucleotide sequence: TGTGCCAGCAGCTTAGAAGCGGGGATCTACGAGCAGTACTTC. The encoded protein is CASSLEAGIYEQYF.

This clonotype was picked up many times. The chain employs TRBV20-1 and TRBJ2-3; 10 bases agree with TRBD1. Germline CDR1 reads DFQATT; CDR2 reads SNEGSKA (reference sequence). The CDR3 has 16 amino acids. The V gene end was trimmed by 0 bases and the J gene end by 0 bases; junction bases not matched to a gene: 3. The CDR3 bases are TGCAGTGCTAGAGAGTGGGACAGGGGTAGCACAGATACGCAGTATTTT. It yields the protein CSAREWDRGSTDTQYF.

This clonotype was picked up many times. The chain couples TRBV29-1 to TRBJ2-5; no clear D gene. The CDR3 is made up of 9 amino acids. V lost 4 bases, J lost 4 bases, and 1 base lay in between. Germline lookup yields CDR1 SQVTM and CDR2 ANQGSEA. CDR3 sequence (DNA): TGCAGCGTTGGAGAGACCCAGTACTTC. As protein: CSVGETQYF.

Only a few counts were recorded for this clonotype. V usage is TRBV15 and J usage is TRBJ2-7; D might be TRBD2 (5 bases). CDR1 LNHNV and CDR2 YYDKDF come from the germline V gene (reference sequence). The V end was cut by 0 bases, the J end by 7 bases, with 16 bases between. The CDR3 is made up of 15 amino acids. CDR3 in amino acids: CATSRDQQSSGEQYF. CDR3 DNA sequence: TGTGCCACCAGCAGAGATCAGCAGTCCTCGGGGGAGCAGTACTTC.